Sequencing of this TCR beta chain was carried out in a study of blood T cell repertoires in COVID-19. Germline CDR1 and CDR2: MGHRA and YSYEKL. This CDR3 has 14 amino acids. Trimming removed 4 bases from V and 1 base from J, with 9 bases in between. Original analysis: Using reference gene primer amplification, nucleated cell counts were estimated. The assay was immunoSEQ multiplex PCR, and TCRdb's table has in-frame clones only and misses some. V, J and clone size derive from that table, while D and trimming were established from the DNA sequence. The data contain more than 150,000 clones, roughly three quarters of them singletons.

The sequencing sample was made of peripheral blood. The source of this sequence is a man aged 60 to 69 with active or convalescent COVID-19. The genes are TRBV4-1 and TRBJ2-3; no definite D call. The CDR3 DNA sequence: TGCGCCAGCAGCCTCCGGGTTGGCACAGATACGCAGTATTTT. It yields the protein CASSLRVGTDTQYF.